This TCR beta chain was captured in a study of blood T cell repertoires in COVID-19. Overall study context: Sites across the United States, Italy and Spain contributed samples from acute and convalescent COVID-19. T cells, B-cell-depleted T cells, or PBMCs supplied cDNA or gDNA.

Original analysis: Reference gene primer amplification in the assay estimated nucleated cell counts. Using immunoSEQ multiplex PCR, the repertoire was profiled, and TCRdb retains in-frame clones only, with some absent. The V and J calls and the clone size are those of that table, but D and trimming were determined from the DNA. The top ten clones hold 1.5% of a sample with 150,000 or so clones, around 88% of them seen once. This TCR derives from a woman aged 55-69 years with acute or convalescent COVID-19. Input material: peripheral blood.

The CDR3 DNA reads TGTGCCAGCAGCTTAGCTTACAGGGAGGGCGAGCAGTACTTC. Protein: CASSLAYREGEQYF. The V call is TRBV7-2, the J call TRBJ2-7, with a possible D match to TRBD2 (7 bases). Germline CDR1 is SGHTA and CDR2 is FQGNSA. The V end lost 0 bases, the J end lost 6 bases, and 12 bases lay between the germline ends. The CDR3 has 14 amino acids.